This TCR beta chain originates from a study of blood T cell repertoires in COVID-19. Here immunoSEQ multiplex PCR was the method, and the copy in TCRdb shows in-frame clones only, minus some. The table shows 150,000 to 200,000 clones, with approximately 78% occurring only once. CDR1 and CDR2 from the germline V gene are SEHNR and FQNEAQ (reference sequence). There are 16 residues in the CDR3. V was pared by 2 bases and J by 4 bases, with 8 bases of the junction left unmatched. The TCR comes from a woman between 45 and 60 years old who had recovered from COVID-19. This chain joins TRBV7-9 and TRBJ2-1; 7 nucleotides align to TRBD2. Sequencing was carried out using PBMCs or T cells enriched from blood (not recorded which). The CDR3 coding sequence is TGTGCCAGCAGCTTATTGGGGCTAGCGGAATACAATGAGCAGTTCTTC. Translating it yields CASSLLGLAEYNEQFF.